This T cell receptor beta chain comes out of a study of T cell changes during pregnancy in multiple sclerosis. The CDR3 is 14 amino acids. Deletions cut 5 bases from V and 2 bases from J, with 13 bases between. Per the germline V gene, CDR1 is SQVTM and CDR2 is ANQGSEA. Sequenced by immunoSEQ multiplex PCR; TCRdb stores in-frame clones only, minus some. The data show about 75,000 clones, about 89% seen once. The V gene is TRBV29-1, the J gene TRBJ2-4; D may be TRBD1 (6 bases). Sequencing was performed on CD4+ T cells from peripheral blood mononuclear cells, taken before pregnancy. This receptor was obtained from a female donor with multiple sclerosis, enrolled in a pregnancy study. Written as DNA, the CDR3 is TGCAGCGTTTCATCTACAGGGACCAAAAACATTCAGTACTTC. It is translated as CSVSSTGTKNIQYF.